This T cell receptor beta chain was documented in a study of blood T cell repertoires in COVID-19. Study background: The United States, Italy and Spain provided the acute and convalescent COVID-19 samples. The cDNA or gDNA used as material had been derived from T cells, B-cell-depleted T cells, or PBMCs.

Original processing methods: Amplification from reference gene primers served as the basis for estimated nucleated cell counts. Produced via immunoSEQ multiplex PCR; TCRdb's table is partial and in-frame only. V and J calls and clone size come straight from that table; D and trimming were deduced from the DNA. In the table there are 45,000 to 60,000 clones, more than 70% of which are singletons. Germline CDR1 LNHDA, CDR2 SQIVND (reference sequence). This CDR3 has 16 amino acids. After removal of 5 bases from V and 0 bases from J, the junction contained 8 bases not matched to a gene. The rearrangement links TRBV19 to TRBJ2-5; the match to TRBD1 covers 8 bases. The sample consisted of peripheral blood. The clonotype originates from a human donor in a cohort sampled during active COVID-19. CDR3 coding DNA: TGTGCCAGTAGTCCTGGACAGGGCCTGTACCAAGAGACCCAGTACTTC. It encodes CASSPGQGLYQETQYF.